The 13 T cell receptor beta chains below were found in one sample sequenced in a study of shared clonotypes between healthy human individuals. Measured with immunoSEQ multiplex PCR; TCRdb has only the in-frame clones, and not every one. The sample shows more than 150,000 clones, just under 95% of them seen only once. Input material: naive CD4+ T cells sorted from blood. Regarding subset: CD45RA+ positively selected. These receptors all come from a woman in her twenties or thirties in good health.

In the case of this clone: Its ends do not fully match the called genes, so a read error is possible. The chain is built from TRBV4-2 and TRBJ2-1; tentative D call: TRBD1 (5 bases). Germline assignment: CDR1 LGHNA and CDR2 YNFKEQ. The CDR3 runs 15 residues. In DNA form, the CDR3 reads TGTGCCAGCAGCTCGCCGACAGCTTCCTACGATGAGCAGTTCTTC. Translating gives CASSSPTASYDEQFF.

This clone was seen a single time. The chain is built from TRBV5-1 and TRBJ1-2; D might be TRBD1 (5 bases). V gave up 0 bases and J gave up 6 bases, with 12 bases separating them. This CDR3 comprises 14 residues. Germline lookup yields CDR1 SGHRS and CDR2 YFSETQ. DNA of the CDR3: TGCGCCAGCAGCTTGGCCGGGGGGTACGATGGCTACACCTTC. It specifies CASSLAGGYDGYTF. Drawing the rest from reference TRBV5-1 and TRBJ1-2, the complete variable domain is KAGVTQTPRYLIKTRGQQVTLSCSPISGHRSVSWYQQTPGQGLQFLFEYFSETQRNKGNFPGRFSGRQFSNSRSEMNVSTLELGDSALYLCASSLAGGYDGYTFGSGTRLTVV.

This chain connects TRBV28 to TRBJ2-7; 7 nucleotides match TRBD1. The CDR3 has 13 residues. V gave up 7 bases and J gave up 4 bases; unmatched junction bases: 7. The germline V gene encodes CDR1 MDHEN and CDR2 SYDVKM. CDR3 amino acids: CASTGTATYEQYF. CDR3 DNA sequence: TGTGCCAGCACCGGGACAGCCACTTACGAGCAGTACTTC.

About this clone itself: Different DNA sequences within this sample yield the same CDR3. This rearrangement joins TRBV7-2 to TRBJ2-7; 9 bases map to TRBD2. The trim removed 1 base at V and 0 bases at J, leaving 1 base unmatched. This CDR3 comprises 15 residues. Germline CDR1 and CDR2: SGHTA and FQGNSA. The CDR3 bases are TGTGCCAGCAGCTTAGGACTAGCGGCCTCCTACGAGCAGTACTTC. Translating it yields CASSLGLAASYEQYF.

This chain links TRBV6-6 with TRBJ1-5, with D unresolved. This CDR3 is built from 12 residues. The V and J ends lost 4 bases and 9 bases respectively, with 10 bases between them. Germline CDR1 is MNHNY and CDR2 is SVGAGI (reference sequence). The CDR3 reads CASSSERRPQHF. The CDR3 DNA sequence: TGTGCCAGCAGTTCCGAACGTCGGCCCCAGCATTTT.

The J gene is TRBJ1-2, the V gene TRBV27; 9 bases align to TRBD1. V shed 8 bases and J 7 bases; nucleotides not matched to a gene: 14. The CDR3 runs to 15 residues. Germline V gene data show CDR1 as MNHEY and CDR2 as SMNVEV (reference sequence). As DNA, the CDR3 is TGTGCCAGCGGACCTCAGCCGGGACAGGGAGCTGGCTACACCTTC. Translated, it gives CASGPQPGQGAGYTF.

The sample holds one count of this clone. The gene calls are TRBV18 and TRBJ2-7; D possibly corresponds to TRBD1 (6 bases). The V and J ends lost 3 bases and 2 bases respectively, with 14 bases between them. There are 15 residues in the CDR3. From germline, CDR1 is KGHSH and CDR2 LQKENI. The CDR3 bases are TGTGCCAGCTCACCCTCACAGGGAACGACCTACGAGCAGTACTTC. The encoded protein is CASSPSQGTTYEQYF.

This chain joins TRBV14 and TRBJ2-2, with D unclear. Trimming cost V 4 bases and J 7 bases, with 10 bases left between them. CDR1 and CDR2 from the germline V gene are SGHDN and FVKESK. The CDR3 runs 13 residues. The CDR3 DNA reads TGTGCCAGCAGCCCAACCGAGGTCGGGGAGCTGTTTTTT. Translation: CASSPTEVGELFF.

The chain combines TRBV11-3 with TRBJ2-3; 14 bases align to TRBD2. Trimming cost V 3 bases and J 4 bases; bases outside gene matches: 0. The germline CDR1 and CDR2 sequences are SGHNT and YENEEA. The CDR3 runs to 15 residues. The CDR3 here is CASSLGLAGADTQYF. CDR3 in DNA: TGTGCCAGCAGCTTGGGACTAGCGGGAGCAGATACGCAGTATTTT.

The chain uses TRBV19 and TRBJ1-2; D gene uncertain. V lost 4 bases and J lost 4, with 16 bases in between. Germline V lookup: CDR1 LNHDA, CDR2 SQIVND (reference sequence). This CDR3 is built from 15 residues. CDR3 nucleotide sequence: TGTGCCAGTAGTACGTCGTGGGCCTCTGCCTATGGCTACACCTTC. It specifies CASSTSWASAYGYTF.

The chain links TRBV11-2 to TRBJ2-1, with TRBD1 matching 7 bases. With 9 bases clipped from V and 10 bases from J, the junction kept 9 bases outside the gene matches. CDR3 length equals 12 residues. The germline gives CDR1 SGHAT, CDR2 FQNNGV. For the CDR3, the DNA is TGTGCCAGTTCGGGACAGCCAAACGAGCAGTTCTTC. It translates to CASSGQPNEQFF.

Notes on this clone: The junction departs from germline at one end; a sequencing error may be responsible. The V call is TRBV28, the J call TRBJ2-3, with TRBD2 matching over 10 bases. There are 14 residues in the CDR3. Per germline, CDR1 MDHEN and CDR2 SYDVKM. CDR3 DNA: TGTGCCAGCAGTTCTAGCGGGAGCAAAGATACGCAGTATTTT. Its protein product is CASSSSGSKDTQYF.

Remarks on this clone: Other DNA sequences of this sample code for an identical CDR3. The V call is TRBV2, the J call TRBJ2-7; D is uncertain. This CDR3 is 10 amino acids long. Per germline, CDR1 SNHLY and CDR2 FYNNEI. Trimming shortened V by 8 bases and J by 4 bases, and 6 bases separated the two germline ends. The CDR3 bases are TGTGCCAGCGCAGCTTACGAGCAGTACTTC. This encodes CASAAYEQYF.